The 18 T cell receptor beta chains listed next were all sequenced from one sample in a study of T-cell memory formation after mild COVID-19. TCRdb reprocessed the 5' RACE reads with MiXCR, giving one entry per CDR3 protein. The sample holds roughly 340,000 distinct CDR3 sequences, approximately 15% seen once. Sequenced input: PBMCs or a T cell subset sorted from them (not recorded which). Source of these receptors: a young man who had mild COVID-19 (a few samples of this study predate the infection). Cell type and time point are not known.

This clonotype was seen repeatedly, ten times or more. The genes are TRBV19 and TRBJ1-1, with D unresolved. V lost 8 bases, J lost 7 bases, and 11 bases lay in between. Germline lookup yields CDR1 LNHDA and CDR2 SQIVND (reference sequence). This CDR3 spans 11 amino acids. In DNA, the CDR3 is TGTGCCAGTCGTCGGGCGGATGAAGCTTTCTTT. Its translation: CASRRADEAFF.

The chain carries TRBV11-2 and TRBJ2-7; the D gene is possibly TRBD2 (5 bases). V was clipped by 5 bases and J by 2 bases, with 22 bases between them. The CDR3 has 17 residues. Germline CDR1 SGHAT, CDR2 FQNNGV. Written as DNA, the CDR3 is TGTGCCAGCAGCCCCCTCTCGGGAAGGGCCGTGACCTACGAGCAGTACTTC. Encoded protein: CASSPLSGRAVTYEQYF.

This clonotype was picked up a small number of times. The rearrangement uses TRBV12-3 or TRBV12-4 and TRBJ2-7; 8 bases align to TRBD1. CDR3 size: 15 residues. Trimming took 5 bases from V and 3 from J; bases not matched to a gene: 9. CDR3 DNA: TGTGCCAGCAGTAAACCCGGGACAGGAGGCTACGAGCAGTACTTC. This sequence encodes CASSKPGTGGYEQYF.

This chain links TRBV23-1 with TRBJ2-1; tentatively, D is TRBD1 or TRBD2 (5 bases each). TRBV23-1 is annotated as an ORF whose role is uncertain. Trimming pared 6 bases from V and 9 bases from J, leaving 18 bases between. CDR3 length equals 14 residues. CDR3 residues: CASRSGPGRGEQFF. DNA of the CDR3: TGCGCCAGCAGATCGGGACCAGGTCGTGGTGAGCAGTTCTTC.

This clonotype has just a few counts. The chain links TRBV5-6 to TRBJ1-1, with no clear D. Germline CDR1 SGHDT, CDR2 YYEEEE. The CDR3 consists of 13 residues. V was clipped by 0 bases and J by 4 bases, with 7 bases between them. As DNA, the CDR3 is TGTGCCAGCAGCTTGGAGAGTTCCACTGAAGCTTTCTTT. Translation: CASSLESSTEAFF. The full variable domain, its missing parts supplied by reference TRBV5-6 and TRBJ1-1, is DAGVTQSPTHLIKTRGQQVTLRCSPKSGHDTVSWYQQALGQGPQFIFQYYEEEERQRGNFPDRFSGHQFPNYSSELNVNALLLGDSALYLCASSLESSTEAFFGQGTRLTVV.

This clonotype was observed a few times. V usage is TRBV6-5 and J usage is TRBJ2-7; TRBD1 matches at 8 bases. V lost 8 bases, J lost 2 bases, and 8 bases stayed unmatched. The CDR3 has 14 amino acids. CDR1 is MNHEY and CDR2 is SVGAGI in the germline V gene. The CDR3 spells CASARDRPAYEQYF. The CDR3 region has the DNA TGTGCCAGCGCAAGGGACAGGCCGGCCTACGAGCAGTACTTC.

The rearrangement uses TRBV7-9 and TRBJ2-7; the D gene could be TRBD1 or TRBD2 (5 bases each). V lost 8 bases to trimming and J lost 4 bases, with 21 bases between them. This CDR3 spans 15 amino acids. CDR1 is SEHNR, CDR2 FQNEAQ, per germline (reference sequence). DNA of the CDR3: TGTGCCAGCTCCGAGGGGAGTGGGGTCCTTTACGAGCAGTACTTC. This sequence encodes CASSEGSGVLYEQYF.

This clonotype was recorded a few times. J is TRBJ2-5 and V is TRBV29-1; TRBD2 is a possible D gene (5 bases). The germline V gene encodes CDR1 SQVTM and CDR2 ANQGSEA. CDR3 length equals 14 residues. The V gene lost 6 bases and the J gene lost 5 bases, with 19 bases spanning the gap. CDR3 nucleotide sequence: TGCAGCGTGGGAGCGCTAGGAGATCTTGAGACCCAGTACTTC. Translated: CSVGALGDLETQYF.

This clonotype was found a few times. The chain combines TRBV6-2 or TRBV6-3 with TRBJ2-1; 10 nucleotides agree with TRBD1. The germline V gene encodes CDR1 MNHEY and CDR2 SVGEGT. The CDR3 covers 13 residues. The V gene end was trimmed by 7 bases and the J gene end by 6 bases; junction bases not matched to a gene: 3. The chain's CDR3 is CASIWTGGNEQFF. The CDR3 DNA reads as TGTGCCAGCATTTGGACAGGGGGCAATGAGCAGTTCTTC.

This clonotype was seen repeatedly, ten times or more. This chain uses TRBV11-2 with TRBJ2-5, with D maybe TRBD1 (5 bases). CDR3 size: 13 residues. Germline values: CDR1 SGHAT, CDR2 FQNNGV. V was pared by 1 base and J by 9 bases, with 12 bases between. The CDR3 protein is CASSLGGPRAQYF. The CDR3 bases are TGTGCCAGCAGCTTAGGAGGTCCCAGGGCCCAGTACTTC.

The rearrangement links TRBV6-2 or TRBV6-3 to TRBJ1-2; TRBD1 might be the D (5 bases). The length of the CDR3 is 14 residues. Germline loops: CDR1 MNHEY, CDR2 SVGEGT. V was clipped by 7 bases and J by 5 bases, with 17 bases between them. CDR3 coding DNA: TGTGCCAGCACCGACAGCCCGACTTTTTATGGCTACACCTTC. Encoded protein: CASTDSPTFYGYTF.

V gene TRBV29-1 combines with J gene TRBJ2-4; D remains ambiguous. The V end was cut by 7 bases, the J end by 7 bases, with 17 bases between. The CDR3 contains 13 residues. Germline loops: CDR1 SQVTM, CDR2 ANQGSEA. The CDR3 is CSAAGHLGNIQYF. CDR3 DNA: TGCAGCGCCGCCGGCCATTTGGGTAACATTCAGTACTTC. Based on the CDR3 plus reference TRBV29-1 and TRBJ2-4, the full variable domain is SAVISQKPSRDICQRGTSLTIQCQVDSQVTMMFWYRQQPGQSLTLIATANQGSEATYESGFVIDKFPISRPNLTFSTLTVSNMSPEDSSIYLCSAAGHLGNIQYFGAGTRLSVL.

The chain carries TRBV12-3 or TRBV12-4 and TRBJ2-5; tentative D call: TRBD1 (6 bases). This CDR3 has 14 amino acids. V lost 3 bases, J lost 4 bases, and 12 bases lay in between. The CDR3 DNA reads TGTGCCAGCAGTTTCACAGGGCGCGGAGAGACCCAGTACTTC. Its translation is CASSFTGRGETQYF.

In DNA, the CDR3 is TGTGCCAGCAGCACTAGCAGACAGGGGTCCTACGAGCAGTACTTC. Amino acid sequence: CASSTSRQGSYEQYF. This chain uses TRBV25-1 with TRBJ2-7, with 8 bases lining up with TRBD1. The CDR3 is 15 residues long. J was trimmed by 1 base and V by 6 bases; bases with no gene match: 8. Germline assignment: CDR1 MGHDK and CDR2 SYGVNS.

This clonotype has only a few counts. The rearrangement joins TRBV5-1 to TRBJ1-2, with 7 bases matching TRBD1. Germline V gives CDR1 SGHRS, CDR2 YFSETQ. The trim removed 7 bases at V and 0 bases at J, leaving 12 bases unmatched. The CDR3 is 16 residues long. CDR3 amino acids: CASARGQRPSNYGYTF. Here the CDR3 DNA reads TGCGCCAGCGCGCGGGGACAGCGGCCCTCTAACTATGGCTACACCTTC. Using reference TRBV5-1 and TRBJ1-2 for the parts outside the CDR3, the full variable domain is KAGVTQTPRYLIKTRGQQVTLSCSPISGHRSVSWYQQTPGQGLQFLFEYFSETQRNKGNFPGRFSGRQFSNSRSEMNVSTLELGDSALYLCASARGQRPSNYGYTFGSGTRLTVV.

In this sample, this clonotype turned up a few times. The chain is built from TRBV5-1 and TRBJ2-7; D might be TRBD2 (6 bases). V lost 6 bases to trimming and J lost 1 base, with 20 bases between them. Per the germline V gene, CDR1 is SGHRS and CDR2 is YFSETQ. The CDR3 is 16 amino acids. The CDR3 DNA sequence: TGCGCCAGCACCCCGGCGGGGATCTTTTTTTCCTACGAGCAGTACTTC. Translated: CASTPAGIFFSYEQYF.

The chain combines TRBV4-1 with TRBJ1-4, with unresolved D. Trimming removed 0 bases from V and 1 base from J, with 9 bases in between. From germline, CDR1 is MGHRA and CDR2 YSYEKL. This CDR3 is built from 16 residues. The CDR3 spells CASSQDLLGTNEKLFF. CDR3 in DNA: TGCGCCAGCAGCCAAGATCTCCTCGGAACTAATGAAAAACTGTTTTTT.

The table lists this clonotype with a few counts. The chain joins TRBV7-2 to TRBJ2-7; D call uncertain. The germline V and J ends were trimmed by 0 bases and 9 bases, with 12 bases remaining between them. The CDR3 is 13 residues long. Germline values: CDR1 SGHTA, CDR2 FQGNSA. The CDR3 protein is CASSLALSRVQYV. In DNA form, the CDR3 reads TGTGCCAGCAGCTTAGCATTATCGCGAGTGCAGTACGTC.